The present entry profiles one TCR beta chain with its context. Its cognate antigen is unknown. The source of the sample is a study of cytomegalovirus exposure and HLA in healthy donors. Across the whole study: Sequencing of 150 million to 200 million T cells in an earlier analysis found 100 million or so unique TCR beta sequences. Overall study findings and caveats: 164 TCR beta chains were listed as cytomegalovirus-associated.

PCR involved 60 Vbeta and 13 Jbeta primers. TCRdb keeps only in-frame clones here, not all; method: immunoSEQ multiplex PCR. The repertoire holds around 200,000 clones, around 80% seen once, with approximately 2% in the top ten. The CDR3 runs to 14 residues. J was trimmed by 2 bases and V by 6 bases; bases with no gene match: 2. From germline, CDR1 is SNHLY and CDR2 FYNNEI. The source of this sequence is a woman aged 25 to 39 in good health and CMV-seropositive. Sequencing was carried out using PBMCs. The rearrangement uses TRBV2 and TRBJ2-2; 8 positions match TRBD1. CDR3 in DNA: TGTGCCAGCAGGCAGGGGGCTAACACCGGGGAGCTGTTTTTT. Translation gives CASRQGANTGELFF. The variable domain in full, with the rest retrieved from reference TRBV2 and TRBJ2-2, is EPEVTQTPSHQVTQMGQEVILRCVPISNHLYFYWYRQILGQKVEFLVSFYNNEISEKSEIFDDQFSVERPDGSNFTLKIRSTKLEDSAMYFCASRQGANTGELFFGEGSRLTVL.